This paragraph reports one T cell receptor beta chain. No antigen is known for it. Sequencing used immunoSEQ multiplex PCR; TCRdb keeps in-frame clones, though not all of them. This table holds 35,000 to 50,000 clones, 90% to 95% found once. The V gene's germline CDR1 is MNHEY and CDR2 SMNVEV (reference sequence). Trimming cost V 2 bases and J 3 bases, with 7 bases left between them. There are 13 residues in the CDR3. This sample is part of a study of graft-versus-host responses after intestinal transplantation. For the study at large: Each recipient received anti-thymocyte globulin induction, then tacrolimus and steroids for three to four years.

Sequenced material: unstimulated CD8+ T cells sorted from spleen or lymph node cells, taken before transplant. The chain employs TRBV27 and TRBJ1-1, with D perhaps matching TRBD1 (5 bases). This receptor was identified in a human donor who was the organ donor for an intestinal transplant. For the CDR3, the DNA is TGTGCCAGCAGTTTAAGACAGTACACTGAAGCTTTCTTT. Amino acid sequence: CASSLRQYTEAFF.